What follows are 27 T cell receptor beta chains derived from one specimen sequenced in a study of blood T cell repertoires in COVID-19. Sequenced by immunoSEQ multiplex PCR; TCRdb stores in-frame clones only, minus some. In the table there are about 440,000 clones, approximately 90% of which are singletons. The sample consisted of peripheral blood. The receptor source for this set is a woman in her 30s with acute or convalescent COVID-19.

The gene calls are TRBV6-5 and TRBJ2-3; D is possibly TRBD2 (6 bases). Deletions cut 6 bases from V and 3 bases from J, with 16 bases between. The CDR3 runs 15 residues. Germline assignment: CDR1 MNHEY and CDR2 SVGAGI. The CDR3 loop is CASSRDLRGTDTQYF. As DNA, the CDR3 is TGTGCCAGCAGCCGGGACCTACGGGGGACAGATACGCAGTATTTT.

V usage is TRBV6-1 and J usage is TRBJ2-1, with D maybe TRBD1 (6 bases). There are 15 residues in the CDR3. V shed 2 bases and J shed 8 bases, with 16 bases lying between them. The germline CDR1 and CDR2 sequences are MNHNS and SASEGT. CDR3 amino acids: CASSEHRAFQDEQFF. The CDR3 coding sequence is TGTGCCAGCAGTGAACACAGGGCCTTTCAGGATGAGCAGTTCTTC.

A word on this clone: In the same sample, other DNA sequences code for this CDR3. The rearrangement links TRBV24-1 to TRBJ2-1; D might be TRBD1 (5 bases). The germline V gene has CDR1 KGHDR and CDR2 SFDVKD. The V gene lost 6 bases and the J gene lost 4 bases, with 9 bases spanning the gap. This CDR3 comprises 13 residues. CDR3 in DNA: TGTGCCACCAGTCCCCAGGGATACAATGAGCAGTTCTTC. This translates into CATSPQGYNEQFF.

A single count supports this clone. CDR3 amino acids: CASSADPTGGGTEAFF. In DNA form, the CDR3 reads TGTGCCAGCAGCGCCGACCCGACAGGGGGGGGAACTGAAGCTTTCTTT. V usage is TRBV9 and J usage is TRBJ1-1, with 9 positions matching TRBD1. The germline CDR1 and CDR2 sequences are SGDLS and YYNGEE. The junction had 11 bases not matched to a gene; V was cut back by 3 bases and J by 5 bases. CDR3 length equals 16 residues.

This chain links TRBV27 with TRBJ2-1, with a possible D match to TRBD2 (5 bases). In germline, CDR1 is MNHEY, CDR2 SMNVEV (reference sequence). This CDR3 has 14 amino acids. V lost 2 bases and J 2 bases, leaving 7 bases between the germline ends. The CDR3 sequence: CASSLRGTYNEQFF. The DNA of the CDR3 is TGTGCCAGCAGTTTAAGAGGGACCTACAATGAGCAGTTCTTC.

V and J are TRBV5-1 and TRBJ1-5; 8 bases align to TRBD1. CDR3 length: 14 amino acids. CDR1 is SGHRS and CDR2 is YFSETQ in the germline V gene. The CDR3 sequence: CAKRQGTSNQPQHF. The CDR3 region has the DNA TGCGCTAAAAGACAGGGGACGAGCAATCAGCCCCAGCATTTT.

This chain uses TRBV9 with TRBJ2-7; possible D gene TRBD2, 6 bases. Germline-derived CDR1 and CDR2 are SGDLS and YYNGEE. CDR3 length equals 13 residues. Between the trimmed V and J ends, which lost 5 bases and 0 bases, there was a span of 9 bases. The CDR3 region has the DNA TGTGCCAGCAGGGGGGAGGACTCCTACGAGCAGTACTTC. Its translation is CASRGEDSYEQYF.

The sample holds one count of this clone. The CDR3 DNA is TGTGCCATCCTAGCCGGGACAGACCAAACCGGGGATGAGCAGTTCTTC. Its protein is CAILAGTDQTGDEQFF. The chain links TRBV2 to TRBJ2-1, with 7 bases identical to TRBD1. Per germline, CDR1 SNHLY and CDR2 FYNNEI. This CDR3 is 16 amino acids long. V was clipped by 10 bases and J by 8 bases; unmatched bases: 20.

The genes are TRBV12-3 or TRBV12-4 and TRBJ1-1, with D maybe TRBD1 (6 bases). Trimming shortened V by 6 bases and J by 8 bases, and 16 bases separated the two germline ends. This CDR3 region has 13 residues. The CDR3 DNA sequence: TGTGCCAGCAGGCCCCGGGACACGGGAGAAGCTTTCTTT. It yields the protein CASRPRDTGEAFF.

The V gene is TRBV6-5, the J gene TRBJ2-7, with no clear D. CDR1 and CDR2 (germline): MNHEY, SVGAGI. Trimming removed 8 bases at V and 3 bases at J, with 11 bases between. The CDR3 has 12 residues. CDR3 sequence (DNA): TGTGCCAGCGGATCTTCGGGCTACGAGCAGTACTTC. Translation gives CASGSSGYEQYF.

This sequence joins TRBV7-2 and TRBJ2-1; 10 bases are shared with TRBD2. This CDR3 is built from 16 residues. The ends lost 4 bases at V and 4 bases at J; junction bases unmatched: 7. Looked up from germline, CDR1 is SGHTA and CDR2 is FQGNSA. CDR3 DNA sequence: TGTGCCAGCAGCTCTCTAGCGGGGGCTCTTTACAATGAGCAGTTCTTC. Translation gives CASSSLAGALYNEQFF. Full variable domain (rest looked up from reference TRBV7-2 and TRBJ2-1): GAGVSQSPSNKVTEKGKDVELRCDPISGHTALYWYRQSLGQGLEFLIYFQGNSAPDKSGLPSDRFSAERTGGSVSTLTIQRTQQEDSAVYLCASSSLAGALYNEQFFGPGTRLTVL.

This rearrangement joins TRBV28 to TRBJ2-2, with 14 nucleotides matching TRBD2. V shed 2 bases, J shed 0 bases, and the junction held 11 bases outside the gene matches. Per germline, CDR1 MDHEN and CDR2 SYDVKM. This CDR3 is built from 21 residues. CDR3 coding DNA: TGTGCCAGCAGTTTAAGCCACCCGGGACTAGCGGGGGTCACGAACACCGGGGAGCTGTTTTTT. Translating it yields CASSLSHPGLAGVTNTGELFF.

CDR3 region: CASRFSNTEAFF. CDR3 nucleotides: TGTGCCAGCAGATTTTCTAACACTGAAGCTTTCTTT. The J gene is TRBJ1-1, the V gene TRBV6-5; D is uncertain. CDR3 size: 12 residues. Trimming stripped 6 bases from V and 2 bases from J, with 7 bases between. Germline V gives CDR1 MNHEY, CDR2 SVGAGI.

J is TRBJ2-5 and V is TRBV3-1 (or the pseudogene TRBV3-2); TRBD1 agrees at 8 bases. CDR1 and CDR2 (germline): LGHDT, YNNKEL (reference sequence). The CDR3 consists of 16 residues. Germline trimming cut 0 bases from V and 5 bases from J; bases unmatched to any gene: 8. CDR3 DNA: TGTGCCAGCAGCCAAGATAGAACAGGGGGTCGGGAGACCCAGTACTTC. The encoded protein is CASSQDRTGGRETQYF.

This clone occurred a few times. The V and J genes are TRBV3-1 (or the pseudogene TRBV3-2) and TRBJ1-2; 8 bases match TRBD1. The ends lost 4 bases at V and 4 bases at J; junction bases unmatched: 2. This CDR3 is 13 amino acids long. Germline values: CDR1 LGHDT, CDR2 YNNKEL (reference sequence). This CDR3 reads CASSRGTGYGYTF. The CDR3 region has the DNA TGTGCCAGCAGCCGCGGGACAGGCTATGGCTACACCTTC.

The chain joins TRBV7-7 to TRBJ2-7; perhaps TRBD2 as D (6 bases). Trimming cost V 3 bases and J 5 bases, with 17 bases left between them. Per germline, CDR1 SSHAT and CDR2 FNYEAQ (reference sequence). This CDR3 is built from 15 residues. CDR3 protein: CASSLTPGLGHEQYF. The CDR3 bases are TGTGCCAGCAGCTTGACCCCGGGACTCGGGCACGAGCAGTACTTC.

This clone was detected once. The chain couples TRBV29-1 to TRBJ2-7; TRBD1 agrees at 7 bases. The CDR3 length is 12 residues. V was clipped by 6 bases and J by 0 bases; unmatched bases: 2. Germline V gives CDR1 SQVTM, CDR2 ANQGSEA. DNA of the CDR3: TGCAGCGTCCGGGACAGCTCCTACGAGCAGTACTTC. Translating gives CSVRDSSYEQYF.

The chain joins TRBV2 to TRBJ2-5, with D perhaps TRBD2 (7 bases). This CDR3 is 13 amino acids long. Trimming took 3 bases from V and 13 from J, leaving 18 bases between them. Germline CDR1 and CDR2: SNHLY and FYNNEI. CDR3: CASSEDRGGKAYF. CDR3 bases: TGTGCCAGCAGTGAGGATAGGGGGGGAAAGGCGTACTTC.

The genes are TRBV4-1 and TRBJ1-2, with a possible D match to TRBD1 (5 bases). CDR3 length equals 15 residues. V was shortened by 0 bases and J by 4 bases, with 12 bases between the two germline ends. Germline assignment: CDR1 MGHRA and CDR2 YSYEKL. The CDR3 here is CASSQDPPRGYGYTF. CDR3 coding DNA: TGCGCCAGCAGCCAAGATCCACCAAGGGGCTATGGCTACACCTTC.

The genes are TRBV18 and TRBJ2-2; 7 positions agree with TRBD1. Germline CDR1 KGHSH, CDR2 LQKENI. V lost 6 bases to trimming and J lost 4 bases; unmatched junction nucleotides: 5. This CDR3 comprises 14 residues. The CDR3 nucleotides read TGTGCCAGCTCGCAGGGACAGACCACCGGGGAGCTGTTTTTT. Protein sequence: CASSQGQTTGELFF.

The rearrangement joins TRBV12-3 or TRBV12-4 to TRBJ1-1; no firm D call. The V end lost 2 bases, the J end lost 2 bases, and 6 bases lay between the germline ends. CDR3 length: 13 amino acids. CDR3 residues: CASSLTSNTEAFF. CDR3 in DNA: TGTGCCAGCAGTTTAACCAGTAACACTGAAGCTTTCTTT.

The chain carries TRBV5-1 and TRBJ2-5, with 15 bases matching TRBD2. The CDR3 is made up of 16 amino acids. Germline V gene lookup returns CDR1 SGHRS and CDR2 YFSETQ. After removal of 4 bases from V and 4 bases from J, the junction contained 5 bases not matched to a gene. The CDR3 loop is CASSDGLAGGLETQYF. DNA for the CDR3: TGCGCCAGCAGCGACGGACTAGCGGGGGGGCTAGAGACCCAGTACTTC.

The V and J genes are TRBV4-2 and TRBJ1-3; weak D call: TRBD1 (5 bases). Trimming cost V 0 bases and J 8 bases, with 14 bases left between them. CDR3 length equals 15 residues. CDR1 is LGHNA and CDR2 is YNFKEQ in the germline V gene. The CDR3 sequence: CASSQELIGGYTIYF. CDR3 sequence (DNA): TGTGCCAGCAGCCAAGAATTAATCGGGGGGTACACCATATATTTT.

Turning to this clone: Mismatch with germline at one junction end may stem from a read error. This specimen includes other DNA sequences encoding the same CDR3. The chain couples TRBV15 to TRBJ2-7, with a tentative D call TRBD1 (6 bases). Germline V lookup: CDR1 LNHNV, CDR2 YYDKDF (reference sequence). The CDR3 length is 16 residues. CDR3 amino acids: CATSRSKPGQTYEQYF. The CDR3 DNA is TGTGCCACTAGCAGATCAAAACCGGGACAAACATACGAGCAGTACTTC.

This chain connects TRBV27 to TRBJ1-1; D not resolved. The ends were cut back, 6 bases at V and 1 base at J, with 9 bases in the middle. CDR3 size: 13 residues. From germline, CDR1 is MNHEY and CDR2 SMNVEV (reference sequence). The CDR3 nucleotides are TGTGCCAGCAGCTATACAGAGAACACTGAAGCTTTCTTT. Protein: CASSYTENTEAFF.

This sequence joins TRBV25-1 and TRBJ1-2, with TRBD1 matching over 8 bases. The V gene's germline CDR1 is MGHDK and CDR2 SYGVNS. J lost 7 bases, V lost 7 bases, and 5 bases had no gene match. The CDR3 length is 12 residues. The CDR3 here is CASNTGGLGYTF. The CDR3, as DNA: TGTGCCAGCAACACAGGGGGTCTTGGCTACACCTTC.

V usage is TRBV2 and J usage is TRBJ2-1; D possibly corresponds to TRBD1 (6 bases). V was trimmed by 6 bases and J by 8 bases, leaving 11 bases between them. From germline, CDR1 is SNHLY and CDR2 FYNNEI. The CDR3 extends over 12 amino acids. The CDR3 DNA reads as TGTGCCAGCAGGATACAGGGATATGAGCAGTTCTTC. Its translation: CASRIQGYEQFF.